Each of the 17 T cell receptor beta chains below was sequenced from the same sample in a study of PD-L1 blockade in urothelial cancer. Sequenced by immunoSEQ multiplex PCR; TCRdb stores in-frame clones only, minus some. The sample yields 100,000 to 150,000 clones, about four fifths seen once. Noted time point: pretreatment peripheral blood. The sample was PBMCs, taken around atezolizumab (anti-PD-L1) treatment. The receptors come from a man between 50 and 59 years old with urothelial cancer.

This clone was recorded a few times. The J gene is TRBJ2-5, the V gene TRBV5-1; 9 bases map to TRBD1. CDR3 length equals 14 residues. V trimming: 5 bases; J trimming: 4 bases; junction bases outside the gene matches: 6. The germline V gene encodes CDR1 SGHRS and CDR2 YFSETQ. CDR3 sequence: CASSSGTGRETQYF. The CDR3 DNA is TGCGCCAGCAGTTCCGGGACAGGGAGAGAGACCCAGTACTTC.

The chain couples TRBV18 to TRBJ2-6; 7 nucleotides align to TRBD1. The J segment lost 2 bases and the V segment lost 6 bases, leaving 4 bases of the junction unmatched. The CDR3 extends over 15 amino acids. The V gene's germline CDR1 is KGHSH and CDR2 LQKENI. The CDR3 reads CASSFQGAGANVLTF. The CDR3, as DNA: TGTGCCAGCTCGTTCCAGGGGGCTGGGGCCAACGTCCTGACTTTC.

This clone was seen a few times. The J gene is TRBJ2-7, the V gene TRBV6-1, with 8 bases that match TRBD2. J was trimmed by 1 base and V by 4 bases; bases with no gene match: 6. CDR3 size: 15 residues. Germline V gene sequence: CDR1 MNHNS, CDR2 SASEGT. The CDR3 spells CASSASSGRSYEQYF. For the CDR3, the DNA is TGTGCCAGCAGTGCCTCTAGCGGGCGATCCTACGAGCAGTACTTC.

The V call is TRBV14, the J call TRBJ2-1; 9 bases align to TRBD1. CDR3 length equals 18 residues. The germline V gene encodes CDR1 SGHDN and CDR2 FVKESK. With 4 bases clipped from V and 0 bases from J, the junction kept 10 bases outside the gene matches. The CDR3 sequence is CASSPGQGTPSSYNEQFF. The CDR3 DNA reads TGTGCCAGCAGCCCCGGACAGGGGACCCCGAGCTCCTACAATGAGCAGTTCTTC.

The V gene is TRBV4-2, the J gene TRBJ2-5, with D possibly matching TRBD2 (6 bases). The germline V and J ends were trimmed by 2 bases and 0 bases, with 10 bases remaining between them. CDR1 LGHNA and CDR2 YNFKEQ come from the germline V gene. The CDR3 is 15 residues long. The chain's CDR3 is CASSQRGDYQETQYF. CDR3 nucleotides: TGTGCCAGCAGCCAAAGAGGGGACTACCAAGAGACCCAGTACTTC.

The genes are TRBV5-1 and TRBJ2-7, with D perhaps TRBD1 (5 bases). There are 13 residues in the CDR3. V lost 5 bases to trimming and J lost 6 bases, with 15 bases between them. The germline gives CDR1 SGHRS, CDR2 YFSETQ. The CDR3 DNA sequence: TGCGCCAGCAGTTACCAGGGTGATGGCGAGCAGTACTTC. Its protein is CASSYQGDGEQYF.

This clone was seen more than once but under ten times. CDR3 residues: CSVERQTNTEAFF. The CDR3 region has the DNA TGCAGCGTTGAACGACAGACGAACACTGAAGCTTTCTTT. J is TRBJ1-1 and V is TRBV29-1; the D gene is possibly TRBD1 (5 bases). CDR3 length: 13 amino acids. The germline V gene encodes CDR1 SQVTM and CDR2 ANQGSEA. V gave up 2 bases and J gave up 1 base, with 8 bases separating them.

This clone was counted a few times. The rearrangement joins TRBV29-1 to TRBJ1-2; weak D call: TRBD1 (5 bases). The CDR3 length is 13 residues. Trimming removed 0 bases at V and 5 bases at J, with 10 bases between. The germline gives CDR1 SQVTM, CDR2 ANQGSEA. The CDR3 here is CSVEDETEYGYTF. In DNA, the CDR3 is TGCAGCGTTGAAGATGAGACAGAGTATGGCTACACCTTC.

The CDR3 DNA sequence: TGCGCCAGCAGTGAGGGGGGCCAGGGCATCTATGAGCAGTTCTTC. Translation: CASSEGGQGIYEQFF. This chain links TRBV10-2 with TRBJ2-1; D perhaps matches TRBD1 (6 bases). The CDR3 totals 15 residues. Germline CDR1 reads WSHSY; CDR2 reads SAAADI. The V gene lost 2 bases and the J gene lost 8 bases, with 16 bases spanning the gap.

The chain links TRBV5-4 to TRBJ2-6, with D possibly matching TRBD2 (6 bases). V dropped 0 bases and J dropped 0 bases, with 7 bases sitting between them. The CDR3 has 16 amino acids. Per germline, CDR1 SGHNT and CDR2 YYREEE (reference sequence). CDR3 amino acids: CASSLAGGSGANVLTF. CDR3 bases: TGTGCCAGCAGCTTGGCCGGGGGCTCTGGGGCCAACGTCCTGACTTTC. The entire variable domain, with the rest obtained from reference TRBV5-4 and TRBJ2-6, is as follows: ETGVTQSPTHLIKTRGQQVTLRCSSQSGHNTVSWYQQALGQGPQFIFQYYREEENGRGNFPPRFSGLQFPNYSSELNVNALELDDSALYLCASSLAGGSGANVLTFGAGSRLTVL.

V and J are TRBV25-1 and TRBJ2-4; the D gene is possibly TRBD2 (6 bases). V lost 1 base and J lost 6, with 16 bases in between. Germline lookup yields CDR1 MGHDK and CDR2 SYGVNS. CDR3 length equals 16 residues. DNA of the CDR3: TGTGCCAGCAGTGAATTGTGGGGGGTAGAGGGAAACATTCAGTACTTC. Its translation: CASSELWGVEGNIQYF. Looking up the rest from reference TRBV25-1 and TRBJ2-4 gives the full variable domain: EADIYQTPRYLVIGTGKKITLECSQTMGHDKMYWYQQDPGMELHLIHYSYGVNSTEKGDLSSESTVSRIRTEHFPLTLESARPSHTSQYLCASSELWGVEGNIQYFGAGTRLSVL.

The chain is built from TRBV28 and TRBJ1-5, with 9 bases fitting TRBD1. This CDR3 region has 16 residues. CDR1 and CDR2 from the germline V gene are MDHEN and SYDVKM. The junction had 6 bases not matched to a gene; V was cut back by 5 bases and J by 1 base. The CDR3 region is CASSQIGQGSNQPQHF. CDR3 in DNA: TGTGCCAGCAGTCAAATCGGACAGGGGAGCAATCAGCCCCAGCATTTT.

This clone was detected only once. The rearrangement uses TRBV7-3 and TRBJ2-3; D might be TRBD2 (6 bases). Trimming shortened V by 5 bases and J by 6 bases, and 12 bases separated the two germline ends. Germline assignment: CDR1 SGHTA and CDR2 FQGTGA. The CDR3 runs 13 residues. Here the CDR3 reads CASSAGTPDTQYF. The CDR3 coding sequence is TGTGCCAGCAGCGCCGGGACTCCGGATACGCAGTATTTT.

Concerning this clone: Because the CDR3's place on the DNA is in doubt, the DNA is left out and the CDR3 is given as listed by TCRdb. The V gene is TRBV21-1, the J gene TRBJ2-6; the D call in the table, TRBD1, was not verified against the DNA. TRBV21-1 is recorded as a pseudogene. The CDR3 is 17 residues long, ends included. The CDR3 region is CASFSGQVASGANVLTF.

The rearrangement joins TRBV6-1 to TRBJ1-2; TRBD1 matches 10 bases. Germline-derived CDR1 and CDR2 are MNHNS and SASEGT. V trimming: 5 bases; J trimming: 5 bases; junction bases outside the gene matches: 11. CDR3 length equals 16 residues. The CDR3: CASSKGVGQGGYGYTF. CDR3 DNA: TGTGCCAGCAGTAAAGGAGTTGGACAGGGGGGGTATGGCTACACCTTC.

This clone was seen a single time. The chain uses TRBV9 and TRBJ2-1; TRBD2 matches at 7 bases. Germline values: CDR1 SGDLS, CDR2 YYNGEE. After removal of 6 bases from V and 4 bases from J, the junction contained 7 bases not matched to a gene. The CDR3 length is 14 residues. CDR3 sequence reads: CASTRLAGYNEQFF. CDR3 in DNA: TGTGCCAGCACCAGACTAGCCGGATACAATGAGCAGTTCTTC.

This clone was seen only a few times. V usage is TRBV7-2 and J usage is TRBJ2-5, with D possibly being TRBD1 (6 bases). The V gene lost 6 bases and the J gene lost 5 bases, with 16 bases spanning the gap. Germline V gene lookup returns CDR1 SGHTA and CDR2 FQGNSA. The CDR3 is 14 residues long. The chain's CDR3 is CASSRGRRGETQYF. In DNA, the CDR3 is TGTGCCAGCAGTAGAGGTCGAAGGGGGGAGACCCAGTACTTC.